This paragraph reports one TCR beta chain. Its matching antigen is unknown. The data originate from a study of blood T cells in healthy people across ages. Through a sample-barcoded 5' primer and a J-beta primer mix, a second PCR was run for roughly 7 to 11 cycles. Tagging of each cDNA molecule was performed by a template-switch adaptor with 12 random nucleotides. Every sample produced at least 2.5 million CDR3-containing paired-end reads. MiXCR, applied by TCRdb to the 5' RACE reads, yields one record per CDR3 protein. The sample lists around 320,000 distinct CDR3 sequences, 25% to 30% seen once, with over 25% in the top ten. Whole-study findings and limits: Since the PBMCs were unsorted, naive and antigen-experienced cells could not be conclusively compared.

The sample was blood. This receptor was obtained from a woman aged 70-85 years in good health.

In DNA form, the CDR3 reads TGTGCCAGCAGCTTAGAACAGGGAAGGGTCGTCGAGCAGTACTTC. Its protein is CASSLEQGRVVEQYF. The chain combines TRBV7-9 with TRBJ2-5; perhaps TRBD1 as D (6 bases). The last part of the DNA fits TRBJ2-7 better; the J call may be wrong. Per the germline V gene, CDR1 is SEHNR and CDR2 is FQNEAQ (reference sequence). CDR3 length: 15 amino acids.